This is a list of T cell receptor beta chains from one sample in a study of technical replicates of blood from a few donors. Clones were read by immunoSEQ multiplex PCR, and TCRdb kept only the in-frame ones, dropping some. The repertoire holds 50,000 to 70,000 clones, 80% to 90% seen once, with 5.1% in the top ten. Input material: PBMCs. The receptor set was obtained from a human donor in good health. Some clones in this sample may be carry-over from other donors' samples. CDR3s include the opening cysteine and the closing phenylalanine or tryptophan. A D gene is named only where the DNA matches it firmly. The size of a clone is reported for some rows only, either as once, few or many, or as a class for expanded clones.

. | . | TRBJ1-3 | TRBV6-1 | TGTGCCAGCAGTGCCACTAAGTGGGGCGGAAACACCATATATTTT | CASSATKWGGNTIYF
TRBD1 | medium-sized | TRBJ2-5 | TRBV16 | TGTGCCAGCAGCCAATTTTCAGCACAGGGGCGCTCGGAGACCCAGTACTTC | CASSQFSAQGRSETQYF
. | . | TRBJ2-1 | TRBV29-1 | TGCAGCGTTCTTCACAGTGTGAACAATGAGCAGTTCTTC | CSVLHSVNNEQFF
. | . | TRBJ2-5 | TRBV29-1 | TGCAGCGTTGAGGCAGGACAAGAGACCCAGTACTTC | CSVEAGQETQYF
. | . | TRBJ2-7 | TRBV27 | TGTGCCAGCAGTTTTTCTCCGACTGTCGAGCAGTACTTC | CASSFSPTVEQYF
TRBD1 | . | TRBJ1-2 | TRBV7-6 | TGTGCCAGCAGCCCCGGGACAGGGAGGGGTGGCTACACCTTC | CASSPGTGRGGYTF
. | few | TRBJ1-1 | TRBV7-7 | TGTGCCAGCAGCGCAGGGATCAACACTGAAGCTTTCTTT | CASSAGINTEAFF
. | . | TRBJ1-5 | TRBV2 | TGTGCCAGCTCATTAGGGGCCAATCAGCCCCAGCATTTT | CASSLGANQPQHF
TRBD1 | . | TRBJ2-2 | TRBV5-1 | TGCGCCAGCAGCCCGACAGGGTCCGGGGAGCTGTTTTTT | CASSPTGSGELFF
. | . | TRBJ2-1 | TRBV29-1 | TGCAGCGTTGAAGGCGGGGGCGAGCAGTTCTTC | CSVEGGGEQFF
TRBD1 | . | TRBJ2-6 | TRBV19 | TGTGCCAGTAGTATAGGAACAGGGGGAGTTGGGGCCAACGTCCTGACTTTC | CASSIGTGGVGANVLTF
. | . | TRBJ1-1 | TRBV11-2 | TGTGCCAGCAGCTTAAACAGGAACACTGAAGCTTTCTTT | CASSLNRNTEAFF
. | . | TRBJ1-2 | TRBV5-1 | TGCGCCAGCAGCTTGGGGACTTCCCCGAGTGGCTACACCTTC | CASSLGTSPSGYTF
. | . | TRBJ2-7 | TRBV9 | TGTGCCAGCAGCGTAGGGGCGGGGGCCACCTACGAGCAGTACTTC | CASSVGAGATYEQYF
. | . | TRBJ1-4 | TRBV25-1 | TGTGCCAGCAGTCCGCCAGGCTCGAATGAAAAACTGTTTTTT | CASSPPGSNEKLFF
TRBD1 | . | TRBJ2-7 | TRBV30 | TGTGCCTGGAGTGCGGGACAGGGTTACCACGAGCAGTACTTC | CAWSAGQGYHEQYF
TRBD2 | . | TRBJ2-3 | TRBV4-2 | TGTGCCAGCAGCCGAGAGACTAGCGGGAGCCCAGATACGCAGTATTTT | CASSRETSGSPDTQYF
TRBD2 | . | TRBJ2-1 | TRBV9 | TGTGCCAGCAGCGTAGAACTAGCGATCGGTGAGCAGTTCTTC | CASSVELAIGEQFF
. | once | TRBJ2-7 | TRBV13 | TGTGCCAGCAGCTTAGAACAATCTTACGAGCAGTACTTC | CASSLEQSYEQYF
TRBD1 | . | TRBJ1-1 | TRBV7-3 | TGTGCCAGCAGCCGGGACAGCTACGTCCCGAAGGCTTTCTTT | CASSRDSYVPKAFF
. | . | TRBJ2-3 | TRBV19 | TGTGCCAGCACTCAGGCAGATACGCAGTATTTT | CASTQADTQYF
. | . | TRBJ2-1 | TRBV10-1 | TGCGCCAGCAGTGACATGTGCAATGAGCAGTTCTTC | CASSDMCNEQFF
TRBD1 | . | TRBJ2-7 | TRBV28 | TGTGCCAGCAGCCGGGACAGGCCCCTCCACGAGCAGTACTTC | CASSRDRPLHEQYF
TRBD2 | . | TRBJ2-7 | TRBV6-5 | TGTGCCAGCAAATGGGACTACCGATCCGAGCAGTACTTC | CASKWDYRSEQYF
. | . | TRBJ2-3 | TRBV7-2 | TGTGCCAGCAGCCCCTCTTACACAGTCACAGATACGCAGTATTTT | CASSPSYTVTDTQYF
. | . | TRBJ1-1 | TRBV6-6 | TGTGCCAGCAGTTACTATGGGGGCCCGGGTGGTAGTGCTTTCTTT | CASSYYGGPGGSAFF
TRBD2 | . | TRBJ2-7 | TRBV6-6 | TGTGCCAGCAGACAGAGGACTAGCGGAGATTACGAGCAGTACTTC | CASRQRTSGDYEQYF
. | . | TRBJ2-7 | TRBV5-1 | TGCGCCAGCAGGGCGGGTCGCGAGCAGTACTTC | CASRAGREQYF
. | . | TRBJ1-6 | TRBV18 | TGTGCCAGCTCACCATACAGAGAGAATTCACCCCTCCACTTT | CASSPYRENSPLHF
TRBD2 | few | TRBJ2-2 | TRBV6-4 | TGTGCCAGCAGCTTTATAGCGGGGGCGCCCCCGGGCACCGGGGAGCTGTTTTTT | CASSFIAGAPPGTGELFF
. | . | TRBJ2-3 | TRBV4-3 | TGCGCCAGCAGCCAAGGCCCCCCTACAGGGACGGGCACAGATACGCAGTATTTT | CASSQGPPTGTGTDTQYF
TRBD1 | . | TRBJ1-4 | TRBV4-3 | TGCGCCAGCAGCCAAGATCTGTCTTTATGGGGACAGGCTCGGAAACTGTTTTTT | CASSQDLSLWGQARKLFF
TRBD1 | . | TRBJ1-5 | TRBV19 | TGTGCCAGTAGTACGACAGGGGACAATAGCAATCAGCCCCAGCATTTT | CASSTTGDNSNQPQHF
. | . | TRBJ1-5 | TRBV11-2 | TGTGCCAGCAGCCCCACCCCCCTAAACAATCAGCCCCAGCATTTT | CASSPTPLNNQPQHF
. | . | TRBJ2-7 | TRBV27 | TGTGCCAGCAGTATTCGGGAAAACCCTACGCAGCAGTACTTC | CASSIRENPTQQYF
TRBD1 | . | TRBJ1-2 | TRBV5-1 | TGCGCCAGCAGCTTAGAGGGGGCTCCTGGCTACACCTTC | CASSLEGAPGYTF
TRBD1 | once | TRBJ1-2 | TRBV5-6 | TGTGCCAGCAGCCAGGAGGGGACAGGGCGATATGGCTACACCTTC | CASSQEGTGRYGYTF
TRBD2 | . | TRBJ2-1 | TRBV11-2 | TGTGCCAGCAGCTTCTACGGGACTAGCGGGAATGGAGAGCAGTTCTTC | CASSFYGTSGNGEQFF
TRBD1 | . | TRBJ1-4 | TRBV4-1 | TGCGCCAGCAGCCAGACAGGGACTAATGAAAAACTGTTTTTT | CASSQTGTNEKLFF
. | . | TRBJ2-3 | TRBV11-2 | TGTGCCAGCAGCTTAATGGTTAGCCCTACCACAGATACGCAGTATTTT | CASSLMVSPTTDTQYF
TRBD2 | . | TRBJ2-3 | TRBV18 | TGTGCCAGCTCCGGTGGTCGTCCGTCGACTAGCGGGATTAGAAGGGACACAGATACGCAGTATTTT | CASSGGRPSTSGIRRDTDTQYF
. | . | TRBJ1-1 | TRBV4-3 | TGCGCCAGCAGCCAAGACAAGGGAGGAAACACTGAAGCTTTCTTT | CASSQDKGGNTEAFF
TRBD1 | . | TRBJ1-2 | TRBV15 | TGTGCCACCAGCAGAGCGACAGGGACCTATGGCTACACCTTC | CATSRATGTYGYTF
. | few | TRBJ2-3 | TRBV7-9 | TGTGCCAGCAGGCAGACAGTCACAGATACGCAGTATTTT | CASRQTVTDTQYF
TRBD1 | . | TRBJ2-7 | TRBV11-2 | TGTGCCAGCAGCTCGACAGGGGTGGAGCAGTACTTC | CASSSTGVEQYF
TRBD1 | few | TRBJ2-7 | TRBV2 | TGTGCCAGCAGCACCGGGACAGGGTTCTACGAGCAGTACTTC | CASSTGTGFYEQYF
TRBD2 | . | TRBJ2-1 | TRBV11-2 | TGTGCCAGCAGCTTACGTTGGCTAGCGGGAGGGTACAATGAGCAGTTCTTC | CASSLRWLAGGYNEQFF
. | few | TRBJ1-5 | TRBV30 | TGTGCCTGGAGAGGACAGTATAGCAATCAGCCCCAGCATTTT | CAWRGQYSNQPQHF
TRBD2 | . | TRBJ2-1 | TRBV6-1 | TGTGCCAGCAGTGAATTGGGGACTAGAGCTTACAATGAGCAGTTCTTC | CASSELGTRAYNEQFF
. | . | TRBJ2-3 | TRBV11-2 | TGTGCCAGCAGCCGGGGACTTGCTACGCAGTATTTT | CASSRGLATQYF
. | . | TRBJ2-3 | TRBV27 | TGTGCCAGCAGTTTATCCGGCGGGTTTCAGGATACGCAGTATTTT | CASSLSGGFQDTQYF
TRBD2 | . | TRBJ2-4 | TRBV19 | TGTGCCAGCAGAGATTGGGGGGGGGAGACCAAAAACATTCAGTACTTC | CASRDWGGETKNIQYF
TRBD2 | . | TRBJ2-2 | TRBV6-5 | TGTGCCAGCACTGGACTAGCGGGAGCCACCGGGGAGCTGTTTTTT | CASTGLAGATGELFF
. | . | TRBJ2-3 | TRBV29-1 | TGCAGCCCCCAGGTCCGGAATACGCAGTATTTT | CSPQVRNTQYF
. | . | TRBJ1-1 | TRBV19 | TGTGCCAGCTTCAGATTTACAGGGTCCAACACTGAAGCTTTCTTT | CASFRFTGSNTEAFF